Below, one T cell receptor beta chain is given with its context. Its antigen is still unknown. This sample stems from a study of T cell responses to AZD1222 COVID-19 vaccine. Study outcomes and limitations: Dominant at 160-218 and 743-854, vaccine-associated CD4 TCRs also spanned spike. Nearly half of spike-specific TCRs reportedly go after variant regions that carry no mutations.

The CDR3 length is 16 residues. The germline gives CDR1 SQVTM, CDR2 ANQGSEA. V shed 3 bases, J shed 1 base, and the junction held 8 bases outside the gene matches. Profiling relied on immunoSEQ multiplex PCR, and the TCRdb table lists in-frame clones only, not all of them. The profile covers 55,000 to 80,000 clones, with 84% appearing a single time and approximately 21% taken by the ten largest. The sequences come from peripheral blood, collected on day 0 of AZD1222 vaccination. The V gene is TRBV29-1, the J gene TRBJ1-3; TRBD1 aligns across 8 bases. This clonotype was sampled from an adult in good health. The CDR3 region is CSVEALQGASGNTIYF. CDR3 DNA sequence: TGCAGCGTTGAGGCACTCCAGGGGGCTTCTGGAAACACCATATATTTT.